The sequence of this TCR beta chain was determined in a study of T cells in localized non-small cell lung cancer. Deletions cut 3 bases from V and 0 bases from J, with 8 bases between. CDR1 and CDR2 (germline): MNHNS, SASEGT. There are 14 residues in the CDR3. This clone was seen just once. Its antigen remains unknown. Some clones are missing from TCRdb's copy, which holds only in-frame ones; the method was immunoSEQ multiplex PCR. The sample lists roughly 21,000 clones, 88% seen once, with roughly 30% in the top ten. General study findings and limits: Adjacent uninvolved lung had the highest clonality, suggesting focused antigen responses.

This TCR was recovered from a male donor aged 60 or over with stage II lung adenocarcinoma. The chain links TRBV6-1 to TRBJ2-5; unclear D gene. Here the sequenced sample was peripheral blood mononuclear cells, taken before any cancer treatment. The chain's CDR3 is CASSDGNYQETQYF. CDR3 bases: TGTGCCAGCAGTGATGGGAATTACCAAGAGACCCAGTACTTC.